The entry below describes one T cell receptor beta chain. The antigen remains unidentified. The data originate from a study of naive and memory T cell subsets. Study-wide results and limits: In naive cells, over 90% of TCR sequences were seen only once.

Both TRBC1 and TRBC2 were covered by a beta constant-region primer of two equimolar oligonucleotides. Ligated cDNA was amplified by four rounds of PCR with nested alpha and beta constant-region primers and SP2. MiXCR, run by TCRdb on the UMI-ligation and nested PCR reads, gives a single entry per CDR3 protein. This sample has 100,000 to 150,000 distinct CDR3 sequences, with just over 35% found just once. Cells stained for CD3, CD4, CD8, CD45RA, CD27 and viability were sorted into four CD45RA/CD27 subsets. The length of the CDR3 is 18 residues. From germline, CDR1 is LGHDT and CDR2 YNNKEL (reference sequence). The trim removed 2 bases at V and 1 base at J, leaving 11 bases unmatched.

This receptor was identified in a human donor in good health. Source material: central memory CD4+ T cells from blood. The V gene is TRBV3-1, the J gene TRBJ2-7, with TRBD2 identical over 10 bases. The CDR3 loop reads CASSQIPMTSGFSYEQYF. CDR3 bases: TGTGCCAGCAGCCAAATCCCCATGACTAGCGGGTTTTCCTACGAGCAGTACTTC.